This T cell receptor beta chain was identified during a study of blood T cell repertoires in COVID-19. Looking at the study overall: Sites across the United States, Italy and Spain contributed samples from acute and convalescent COVID-19.

Enrollment of patients from Seattle took place during active infection, with longitudinal follow-up. In the authors' workflow: Cell counts per sample came from amplifying reference gene primers. Repertoires were generated with immunoSEQ multiplex PCR, while TCRdb's copy carries only in-frame clones and drops some. V, J and clone size derive from that table, while D and trimming were established from the DNA sequence. This sample has fewer than 650,000 clones; about 88% occur once, and the top ten carry 7.8%. In this sample, this clone turned up once. The CDR3 runs to 16 residues. The germline gives CDR1 KGHSH, CDR2 LQKENI. V dropped 4 bases and J dropped 4 bases, with 19 bases sitting between them.

The chain joins TRBV18 to TRBJ1-2; D unclear. Material: peripheral blood. This TCR came from a woman in her forties or fifties with COVID-19, enrolled during active disease. The CDR3 loop reads CASSLTRVTAGYGYTF. For the CDR3, the DNA is TGTGCCAGCTCACTTACCCGGGTTACCGCGGGCTATGGCTACACCTTC.